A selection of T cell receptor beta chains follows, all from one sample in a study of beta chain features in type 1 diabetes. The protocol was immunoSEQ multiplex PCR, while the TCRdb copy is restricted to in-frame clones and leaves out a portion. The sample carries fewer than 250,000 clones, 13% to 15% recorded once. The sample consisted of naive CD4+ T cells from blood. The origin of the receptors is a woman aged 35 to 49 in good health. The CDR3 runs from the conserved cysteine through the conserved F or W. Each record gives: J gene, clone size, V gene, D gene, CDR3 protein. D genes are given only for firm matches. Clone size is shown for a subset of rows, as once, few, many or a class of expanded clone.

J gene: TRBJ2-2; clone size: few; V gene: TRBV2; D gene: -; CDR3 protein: CASRPWQGNTGELFF
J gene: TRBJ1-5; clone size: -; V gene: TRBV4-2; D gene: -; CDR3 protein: CASSQEGGSNQPQHF
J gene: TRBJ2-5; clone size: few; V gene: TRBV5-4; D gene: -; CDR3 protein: CASSWRDSQETQYF
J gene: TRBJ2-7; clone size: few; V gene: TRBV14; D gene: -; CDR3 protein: CASSQDRRQPRF
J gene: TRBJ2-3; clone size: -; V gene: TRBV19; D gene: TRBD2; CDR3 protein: CASSMGLAGRDTQYF
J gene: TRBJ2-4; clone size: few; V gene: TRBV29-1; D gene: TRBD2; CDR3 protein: CSVEDGRINIQYF
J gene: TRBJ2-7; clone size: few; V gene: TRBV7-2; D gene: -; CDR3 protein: CASSLEWSRSYEQYF
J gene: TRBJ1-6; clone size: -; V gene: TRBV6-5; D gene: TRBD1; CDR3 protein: CASSQGASNSPLHF
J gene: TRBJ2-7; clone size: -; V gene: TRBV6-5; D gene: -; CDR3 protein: CASRPGTSREQYF
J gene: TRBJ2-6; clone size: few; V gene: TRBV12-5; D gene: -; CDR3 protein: CASGFVKEYPSGANVLTF
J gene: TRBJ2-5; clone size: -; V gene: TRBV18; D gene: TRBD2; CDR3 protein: CASSPGLAGGETQYF
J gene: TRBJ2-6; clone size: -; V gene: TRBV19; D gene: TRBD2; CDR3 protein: CASNLAGPSGANVLTF
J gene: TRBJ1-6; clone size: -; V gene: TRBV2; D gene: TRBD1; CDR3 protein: CASTSDRGRNSPLHF
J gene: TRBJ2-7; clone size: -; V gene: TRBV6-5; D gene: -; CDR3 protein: CASSYAGYIYEQYF
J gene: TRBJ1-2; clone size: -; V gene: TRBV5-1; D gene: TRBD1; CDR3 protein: CASSLRTGINYGYTF